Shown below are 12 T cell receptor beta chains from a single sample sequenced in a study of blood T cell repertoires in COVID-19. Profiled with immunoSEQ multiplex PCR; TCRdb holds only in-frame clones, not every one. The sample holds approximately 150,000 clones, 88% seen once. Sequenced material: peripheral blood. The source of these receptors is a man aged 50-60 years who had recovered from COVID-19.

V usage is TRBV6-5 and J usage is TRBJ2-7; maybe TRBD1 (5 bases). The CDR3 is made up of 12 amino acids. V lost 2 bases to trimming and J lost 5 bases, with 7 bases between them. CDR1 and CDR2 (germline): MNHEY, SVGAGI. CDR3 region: CASSYTRDEQYF. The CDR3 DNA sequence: TGTGCCAGCAGTTACACCAGGGACGAGCAGTACTTC.

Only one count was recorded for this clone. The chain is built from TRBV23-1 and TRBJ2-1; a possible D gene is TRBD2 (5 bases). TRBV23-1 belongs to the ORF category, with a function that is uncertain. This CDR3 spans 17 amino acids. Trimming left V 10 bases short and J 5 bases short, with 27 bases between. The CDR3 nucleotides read TGCGCCACCACCTCAGACCTCCCCGGTTCCGGGAACAATGAGCAGTTCTTC. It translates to CATTSDLPGSGNNEQFF.

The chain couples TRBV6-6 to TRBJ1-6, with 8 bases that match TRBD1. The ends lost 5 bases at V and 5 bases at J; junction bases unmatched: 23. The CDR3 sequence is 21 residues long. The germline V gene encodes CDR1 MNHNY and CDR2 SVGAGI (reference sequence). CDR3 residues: CASSRDHRQGSSRFNNSPLHF. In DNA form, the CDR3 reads TGTGCCAGCAGTCGCGACCACCGACAGGGGAGCTCTCGCTTTAATAATTCACCCCTCCACTTT.

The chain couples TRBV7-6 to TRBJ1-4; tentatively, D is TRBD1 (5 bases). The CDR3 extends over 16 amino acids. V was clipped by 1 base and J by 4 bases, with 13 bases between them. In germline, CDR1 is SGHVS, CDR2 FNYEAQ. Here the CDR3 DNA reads TGTGCCAGCAGCTTAGGATCGGGTCAGGGTAATGAAAAACTGTTTTTT. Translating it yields CASSLGSGQGNEKLFF.

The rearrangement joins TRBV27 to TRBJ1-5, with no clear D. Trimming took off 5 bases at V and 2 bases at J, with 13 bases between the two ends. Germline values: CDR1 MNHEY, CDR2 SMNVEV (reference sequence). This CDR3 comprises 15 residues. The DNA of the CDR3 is TGTGCCAGCAGTGAAAACCCGTCAGGCAATCAGCCCCAGCATTTT. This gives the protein CASSENPSGNQPQHF.

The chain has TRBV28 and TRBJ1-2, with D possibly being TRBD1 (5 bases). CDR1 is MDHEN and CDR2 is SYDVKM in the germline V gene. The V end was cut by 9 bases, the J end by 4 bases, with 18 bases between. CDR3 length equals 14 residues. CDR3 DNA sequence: TGTGCCAGTGCGACGGGGCGGGGAAGCTATGGCTACACCTTC. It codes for CASATGRGSYGYTF.

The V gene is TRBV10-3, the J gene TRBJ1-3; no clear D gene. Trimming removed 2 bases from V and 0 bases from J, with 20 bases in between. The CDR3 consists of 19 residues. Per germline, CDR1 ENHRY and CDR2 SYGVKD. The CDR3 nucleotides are TGTGCCATCAGTGAGAAAAACCGAATCAGTTCACGCTCTGGAAACACCATATATTTT. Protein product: CAISEKNRISSRSGNTIYF.

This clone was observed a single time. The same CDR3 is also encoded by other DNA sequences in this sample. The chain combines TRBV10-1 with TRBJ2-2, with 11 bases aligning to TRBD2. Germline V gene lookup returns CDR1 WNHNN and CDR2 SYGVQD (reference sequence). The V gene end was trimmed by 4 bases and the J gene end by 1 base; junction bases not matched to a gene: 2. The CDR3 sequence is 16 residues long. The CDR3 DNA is TGCGCCAGCAGTGTCGGACTAGCGGGGAACACCGGGGAGCTGTTTTTT. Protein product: CASSVGLAGNTGELFF.

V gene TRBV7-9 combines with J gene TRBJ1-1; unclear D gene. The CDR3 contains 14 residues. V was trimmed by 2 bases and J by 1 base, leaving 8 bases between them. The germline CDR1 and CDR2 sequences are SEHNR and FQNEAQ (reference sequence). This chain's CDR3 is CASSLFSGNTEAFF. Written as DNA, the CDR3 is TGTGCCAGCAGCTTATTTTCAGGGAACACTGAAGCTTTCTTT. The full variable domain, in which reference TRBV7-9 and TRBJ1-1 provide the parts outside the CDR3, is DTGVSQNPRHKITKRGQNVTFRCDPISEHNRLYWYRQTLGQGPEFLTYFQNEAQLEKSRLLSDRFSAERPKGSFSTLEIQRTEQGDSAMYLCASSLFSGNTEAFFGQGTRLTVV.

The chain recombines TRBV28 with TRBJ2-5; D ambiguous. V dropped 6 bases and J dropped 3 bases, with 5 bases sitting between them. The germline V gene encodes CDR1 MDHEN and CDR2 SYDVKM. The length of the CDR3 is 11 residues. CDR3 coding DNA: TGTGCCAGCAGCCAAAAAGAGACCCAGTACTTC. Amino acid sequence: CASSQKETQYF.

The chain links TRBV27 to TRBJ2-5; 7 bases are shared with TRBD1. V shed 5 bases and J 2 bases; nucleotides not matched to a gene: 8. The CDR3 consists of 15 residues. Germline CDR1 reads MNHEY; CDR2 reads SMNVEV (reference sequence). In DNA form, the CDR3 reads TGTGCCAGCAGTCCATACGGACAGGCGCAAGAGACCCAGTACTTC. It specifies CASSPYGQAQETQYF.

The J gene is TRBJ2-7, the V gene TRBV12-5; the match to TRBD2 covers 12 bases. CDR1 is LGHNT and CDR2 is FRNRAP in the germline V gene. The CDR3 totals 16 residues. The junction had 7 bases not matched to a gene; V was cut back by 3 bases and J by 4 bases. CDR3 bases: TGTGCTAGTGGTTTAAACCCCGGACTAGCGGGATACGAGCAGTACTTC. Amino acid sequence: CASGLNPGLAGYEQYF.